Below are 17 T cell receptor beta chains sequenced from a single sample in a study of cytomegalovirus exposure and HLA in healthy donors. Primers for the PCR totalled 60 Vbeta and 13 Jbeta. Some clones are missing from TCRdb's copy, which holds only in-frame ones; the method was immunoSEQ multiplex PCR. The sample spans more than 100,000 clones; the ten largest clones claim less than 2%. The specimen sequenced was PBMCs. These receptors were collected from a woman between 40 and 55 years old in good health and CMV-seronegative.

The chain carries TRBV7-9 and TRBJ1-1; 9 bases agree with TRBD1. Germline V CDR1 and CDR2: SEHNR, FQNEAQ (reference sequence). This CDR3 has 17 amino acids. The trim removed 5 bases at V and 1 base at J, leaving 11 bases unmatched. In DNA form, the CDR3 reads TGTGCCAGCAGCCCTGGGGGCGGACAGGGGACGAACACTGAAGCTTTCTTT. This codes for CASSPGGGQGTNTEAFF.

V gene TRBV5-1 combines with J gene TRBJ1-4; 8 bases are a match to TRBD1. V gave up 4 bases and J gave up 8 bases; unmatched junction bases: 7. The CDR3 totals 14 residues. Germline V gene lookup returns CDR1 SGHRS and CDR2 YFSETQ. CDR3 bases: TGCGCCAGCAGCGTTGACAGGGGCGGGGAAAAACTGTTTTTT. Translating it yields CASSVDRGGEKLFF.

The chain has TRBV7-2 and TRBJ2-6, with TRBD1 identical over 10 bases. The J segment lost 1 base and the V segment lost 6 bases, leaving 6 bases of the junction unmatched. The CDR3 sequence is 17 residues long. Per the germline V gene, CDR1 is SGHTA and CDR2 is FQGNSA. The CDR3 is CASSPRTGGSGANVLTF. The CDR3 DNA is TGTGCCAGCAGTCCTCGGACAGGGGGATCTGGGGCCAACGTCCTGACTTTC.

This chain uses TRBV5-4 with TRBJ1-3; 9 nucleotides line up with TRBD1. V shed 2 bases and J 8 bases; nucleotides not matched to a gene: 5. The CDR3 runs to 14 residues. Looked up from germline, CDR1 is SGHNT and CDR2 is YYREEE (reference sequence). In nucleotides, the CDR3 is TGTGCCAGCAGCTTACAGGGGGCCTCGGACACCATATATTTT. Translating it yields CASSLQGASDTIYF.

The rearrangement joins TRBV4-3 to TRBJ1-5; 8 bases agree with TRBD1. V shed 1 base, J shed 3 bases, and the junction held 2 bases outside the gene matches. The CDR3 consists of 15 residues. Germline V gives CDR1 LGHNA, CDR2 YSLEER. As DNA, the CDR3 is TGCGCCAGCAGCCAAGGCAGGGGGCTCAATCAGCCCCAGCATTTT. This gives the protein CASSQGRGLNQPQHF.

The V gene is TRBV28, the J gene TRBJ1-5; 7 bases align to TRBD1. This CDR3 has 15 residues. In germline, CDR1 is MDHEN, CDR2 SYDVKM. J lost 3 bases, V lost 5 bases, and 7 bases had no gene match. Written as DNA, the CDR3 is TGTGCCAGCAGTACTTCAGGGGGAAACAATCAGCCCCAGCATTTT. Translated: CASSTSGGNNQPQHF.

The V and J genes are TRBV28 and TRBJ1-1; D unresolved. Germline V gives CDR1 MDHEN, CDR2 SYDVKM. The CDR3 totals 15 residues. The ends were cut back, 2 bases at V and 0 bases at J, with 10 bases in the middle. The CDR3, as DNA: TGTGCCAGCAGTTTAATAACAGTCATGAACACTGAAGCTTTCTTT. Translated, it gives CASSLITVMNTEAFF.

V usage is TRBV4-2 and J usage is TRBJ2-2; TRBD1 might be the D (6 bases). Trimming cost V 0 bases and J 2 bases, with 10 bases left between them. CDR1 is LGHNA, CDR2 YNFKEQ, per germline. The CDR3 sequence is 16 residues long. CDR3 loop: CASSQEDSSNTGELFF. CDR3 bases: TGTGCCAGCAGCCAAGAGGACAGTTCAAACACCGGGGAGCTGTTTTTT.

The chain links TRBV4-1 to TRBJ2-2, with 7 positions matching TRBD2. V shed 0 bases and J 6 bases; nucleotides not matched to a gene: 10. The germline V gene encodes CDR1 MGHRA and CDR2 YSYEKL. This CDR3 contains 17 residues. CDR3 amino acids: CASSQDGTGGWPGELFF. The CDR3 DNA follows: TGCGCCAGCAGCCAAGATGGAACGGGGGGATGGCCCGGGGAGCTGTTTTTT.

CDR3 nucleotide sequence: TGTGCCAGCAGCTTAAGCGGGGGGGTGGGCAAAAACATTCAGTACTTC. Its protein product is CASSLSGGVGKNIQYF. The chain recombines TRBV7-2 with TRBJ2-4; 10 positions match TRBD2. CDR3 size: 16 residues. The V gene's germline CDR1 is SGHTA and CDR2 FQGNSA. J gave up 3 bases and V 2 bases, and 4 bases lay outside the gene matches.

The rearrangement uses TRBV10-3 and TRBJ2-3, with 8 bases that match TRBD1. V shed 6 bases and J 2 bases; nucleotides not matched to a gene: 7. Germline V gives CDR1 ENHRY, CDR2 SYGVKD. CDR3 size: 15 residues. CDR3 residues: CAIRAGQEITDTQYF. CDR3 coding DNA: TGTGCCATCAGGGCGGGACAGGAGATCACAGATACGCAGTATTTT.

The chain employs TRBV19 and TRBJ2-7; 9 bases map to TRBD1. This CDR3 comprises 13 residues. Per germline, CDR1 LNHDA and CDR2 SQIVND (reference sequence). Trimming at V came to 10 bases and at J to 3 bases, leaving 7 bases not matched to a gene. DNA for the CDR3: TGTGCCACTTTGGGACAGGGCCTCTACGAGCAGTACTTC. Amino acid sequence: CATLGQGLYEQYF.

The V gene is TRBV6-5, the J gene TRBJ2-3; D not resolved. The V end lost 3 bases, the J end lost 0 bases, and 7 bases lay between the germline ends. The CDR3 has 14 amino acids. Germline V CDR1 and CDR2: MNHEY, SVGAGI. Here the CDR3 reads CASSYSPSTDTQYF. The CDR3 nucleotides are TGTGCCAGCAGTTATAGTCCGAGCACAGATACGCAGTATTTT.

The genes are TRBV19 and TRBJ2-5; D is perhaps TRBD2 (5 bases). The end of the DNA is better explained by TRBJ2-7, so the J call may be wrong. The CDR3 length is 13 residues. Germline CDR1 is LNHDA and CDR2 is SQIVND (reference sequence). CDR3 loop: CASSIDYSYEQYF. The CDR3 DNA follows: TGTGCCAGTAGTATCGACTACTCCTACGAGCAGTACTTC.

V usage is TRBV15 and J usage is TRBJ1-1; possibly TRBD1 for D (6 bases). The CDR3 is 15 amino acids. Germline V gives CDR1 LNHNV, CDR2 YYDKDF (reference sequence). The V and J ends lost 1 base and 8 bases respectively, with 17 bases between them. CDR3 bases: TGTGCCACCAGCAGAGCTCACAACCCTGACAGGGAAGCTTTCTTT. This encodes CATSRAHNPDREAFF.

The chain uses TRBV7-8 and TRBJ1-2; D is unclear. The CDR3 sequence is 12 residues long. Deletions cut 5 bases from V and 3 bases from J, with 7 bases between. The germline CDR1 and CDR2 sequences are SGHVS and FQNEAQ. Here the CDR3 reads CASSTSHYGYTF. CDR3 DNA sequence: TGTGCCAGCAGCACTTCACACTATGGCTACACCTTC. Combining the CDR3 with reference TRBV7-8 and TRBJ1-2 gives the whole variable domain GAGVSQSPRYKVAKRGQDVALRCDPISGHVSLFWYQQALGQGPEFLTYFQNEAQLDKSGLPSDRFFAERPEGSVSTLKIQRTQQEDSAVYLCASSTSHYGYTFGSGTRLTVV.

This chain joins TRBV10-2 and TRBJ1-2; TRBD1 aligns across 11 bases. Trimming took 1 base from V and 4 from J; bases not matched to a gene: 2. The CDR3 totals 15 residues. Germline CDR1 WSHSY, CDR2 SAAADI. CDR3 residues: CASSEWDRGIYGYTF. CDR3 bases: TGCGCCAGCAGTGAGTGGGACAGGGGGATCTATGGCTACACCTTC.